This T cell receptor (beta chain) was sequenced during a study of blood T cell repertoires in COVID-19. The wider study: The study drew acute and convalescent COVID-19 samples from the United States, Italy and Spain. From T cells, B-cell-depleted T cells, or PBMCs came the material, which was cDNA or gDNA.

In the study's own analysis: The assay estimated nucleated cells by amplifying reference gene primers. Sequenced by immunoSEQ multiplex PCR; TCRdb stores in-frame clones only, minus some. From that table come the V and J calls and clone size; the DNA was used to work out D and trimming. The data show tens of thousands of clones, over 85% seen once. Looked up from germline, CDR1 is SGHAT and CDR2 is FQNNGV. Trimming removed 3 bases from V and 2 bases from J, with 13 bases in between. CDR3 size: 15 residues. The chain couples TRBV11-2 to TRBJ1-2, with D unresolved. The sequenced sample consisted of peripheral blood. The receptor was isolated from a man in his 60s with acute or convalescent COVID-19. The CDR3 spells CASSLAEGGNYGYTF. The CDR3 nucleotides read TGTGCCAGCAGCTTGGCGGAGGGAGGGAACTATGGCTACACCTTC. The complete variable domain, with remaining parts taken from reference TRBV11-2 and TRBJ1-2, reads EAGVAQSPRYKIIEKRQSVAFWCNPISGHATLYWYQQILGQGPKLLIQFQNNGVVDDSQLPKDRFSAERLKGVDSTLKIQPAKLEDSAVYLCASSLAEGGNYGYTFGSGTRLTVV.